This T cell receptor beta chain was recorded in a study of CD8+CD57+ T cells in acquired aplastic anemia. Study-level results: The number of CD8+ CDR3 sequences shared by patients and controls was twenty-nine.

The length of the CDR3 is 16 residues. Per germline, CDR1 SNHLY and CDR2 FYNNEI. On this clonotype: Its specificity is not known. The junction differs from germline at one of its ends, possibly a read error.

The patients chosen for sequencing had shown expansion of CD8+CD57+ cells (detected by flow cytometry). When blood sampling took place, the patients had received no therapy. Both TCR beta VDJ combination and CDR3 sequence profiling were carried out. Genomic DNA was the template for this profiling. TCRdb redid the calling of the reads with MiXCR, one entry per CDR3 protein. Counted here are approximately 250,000 distinct CDR3 sequences, 65% to 90% occurring once; the ten biggest clones make up 42%. What was sequenced was sorted CD4+, CD8+, or CD8+CD57+ T cells (not recorded which) from PBMCs. The receptor was derived from a human donor with aplastic anemia. The gene calls are TRBV2 and TRBJ2-1; D is possibly TRBD1 or TRBD2 (6 bases each). CDR3 bases: TGTGCCAGCGGCGAGGGGGGCGGAAACGGTCAGGATGAGGAGTTCTTC. The encoded protein is CASGEGGGNGQDEEFF.